What follows is one TCR beta chain and its context. Its antigen is not known. Several immunoSEQ plates received, in even portions, the genomic DNA of each subset. The data were produced by immunoSEQ multiplex PCR, yet TCRdb's version contains in-frame clones alone and is incomplete. Counted here are a few million clones, about 92% occurring once; the ten biggest clones make up around 0.14%. This record comes from a study of shared clonotypes between healthy human individuals. Overall study results and limits: The study sampled only blood, and tissue repertoires likely differ. At large depth, rarefaction still showed sorted-subset sequencing to be incomplete.

V was cut by 5 bases and J by 8 bases, with 15 bases left in between. Germline-derived CDR1 and CDR2 are MNHNY and SVGAGI (reference sequence). The CDR3 loop spans 14 amino acids. Subsets obtained from CD4+ cells comprised CD45RA+ naive and CD45RA-negative memory cells. V and J are TRBV6-6 and TRBJ2-2; D is ambiguous. Sequenced: naive CD4+ T cells sorted from blood. Subset: CD45RA+ positively selected. This clonotype was obtained from a man younger than 35 in good health. This CDR3 is CASSRIGSLGELFF. In nucleotides, the CDR3 is TGTGCCAGCAGTAGAATAGGAAGTCTAGGGGAGCTGTTTTTT.